The clone carrying this T cell receptor beta chain occurred a few times. Its antigen is not identified. For blood and skin samples, reverse transcription used TCR alpha and beta constant primers. TCRdb recomputed calls from the UMI-ligation and nested PCR reads with MiXCR, one row per CDR3 protein. The sample carries 15,000 to 20,000 distinct CDR3 sequences, roughly 9.8% recorded once. The record originates from a study of naive and memory T cell subsets. Findings and limits, study-wide: Potentially, T cell activation and differentiation skew this RNA-based measurement.

Treatment of the sample: skin biopsy from PPD injection site in Mantoux-positive individual. Cells were not sorted; total RNA input targeted roughly 1 to 1000 ng. This CDR3 contains 14 residues. Germline V gene sequence: CDR1 SEHNR, CDR2 FQNEAQ (reference sequence). Trimming removed 8 bases from V and 6 bases from J; junction bases left unmatched: 9. This clonotype was sampled from an adult in good health. The sample in question was skin, obtained from a tuberculin skin test site. The rearrangement links TRBV7-9 to TRBJ1-2; 10 positions agree with TRBD1. This CDR3 is CASWGTGARDGYTF. The CDR3, as DNA: TGTGCCAGCTGGGGGACAGGGGCACGTGATGGCTACACCTTC.